The text below deals with one TCR beta chain. Its antigen has not been determined. The sample holds no much larger clone one base away, and base qualities are not on file. The data belong to a study of CD8+ T cells in alopecia areata listed by TCRdb under 2018. Background for the entire study: The treated patients took part in an open-label pilot trial in which moderate-to-severe alopecia areata was treated with oral tofacitinib at 5 to 10 mg twice daily. High-throughput TCRbeta sequencing was used to examine T cell clonal expansion in alopecia areata in both the C3H/HeJ mouse model and human patients. Scalp tissue and sorted CD4+ and CD8+ peripheral blood T cells from patchy and totalis/universalis alopecia areata patients and from healthy controls were covered by human TCRbeta sequencing. TCRbeta CDR3 regions were amplified by immunoSEQ multiplex PCR using 35 Vbeta forward and 13 Jbeta reverse primers. RNA was obtained with the PAXgene miRNA kit for fixed scalp, the miRNeasy kit for PBMCs, and the RNeasy kit for mouse skin. Tofacitinib-treated patients had biopsies at baseline and at 4 and 24 weeks of treatment, with a later scalp biopsy in several patients. Patients received tofacitinib for 6 to 18 months and were then followed off drug for 6 months to check for delayed response and recurrence. Scalp clonality was compared across normal scalp (n=4), patchy alopecia areata scalp (n=8), and alopecia totalis/universalis scalp (n=8). Overall study outcomes, separate from this receptor: Higher clonality and more expanded CD8+ clones were observed in lesional scalp than in normal scalp, particularly in alopecia totalis/universalis, a finding suggestive of antigenic drive. Shared TCR sequences between patients were less evident than in mice, which may be partly attributable to HLA diversity in the patient population. Unlike mouse skin, where gammadelta T cells dominate, normal human skin contains resident alphabeta T cells that get sequenced too, which complicates analysis of the scalp TCR repertoire.

From cysteine to phenylalanine, the CDR3 is 15 amino acids long. The only DNA kept is the CDR3, 45 bases in frame from the first base. V gives up 4 bases and J gives up 2 bases, and the segment between their germline ends measures 14 bases. From a lookup of the germline V gene, CDR1 and CDR2 are MNHEY and SVGAGI. Library creation used the immunoSEQ multiplex PCR assay. To provide template for TCR sequencing, every sample had RNA extracted and reverse transcribed into cDNA. SuperScript III was used to make first-strand cDNA, primed with a 2:1 mix of oligo-dT and random hexamers. A synthetic immune receptor repertoire was used to assess amplification bias, and residual bias was removed computationally. From the authors' description of their analysis: Raw reads were preprocessed to remove errors, and CDR3 was defined according to IMGT conventions as the region from the conserved cysteine to phenylalanine. Clonality was computed by normalizing Shannon entropy by log2 of the number of productive unique TCRs and subtracting the result from 1. CD4 or CD8 identity of scalp clones was inferred by cross-referencing scalp TCRbeta sequences with sorted blood CD4 and CD8 repertoires. Not all clones reach the TCRdb copy of this immuneACCESS table, which keeps in-frame sequences only. Checked studies attribute under half of the gap to unresolved V genes and leave the rest unexplained. The V and J calls and clone size are taken from that table; D and trimming were inferred from the DNA. The sample data list 160,000 or so clones, and around 71% of these were observed just once. The biggest ten clones account for roughly 11% of the sample.

The intended sense of this specimen's time point label: baseline before oral tofacitinib. From alopecia areata patients, peripheral blood was collected along with lesional scalp punch biopsies. PBMCs were separated by density centrifugation and stained for CD3, CD4 and CD8, after which CD4+ and CD8+ T cells were sorted on a FACSAria. The chain is made from TRBV6-5 and TRBJ2-5, with TRBD2 as a weak D call on 7 bases. The starting material was CD8+ T cells sorted from blood, obtained at week 0. The TCR comes from a human donor with alopecia areata. CDR3 sequence: CASSSWGGGQETQYF. The DNA reads TGTGCCAGCAGTTCCTGGGGGGGCGGGCAAGAGACCCAGTACTTC.